Following are 20 T cell receptor beta chains from one sample sequenced in a study of identical twins. TCRdb re-called the 5' RACE reads through MiXCR, storing one row per CDR3 protein. The sample includes 600,000 to 850,000 distinct CDR3 sequences, around a sixth of them seen just once. Separately, the same data were catalogued under a study of T cells expressing NK-cell markers.

The sequenced sample consisted of PBMCs. All receptors derive from a young woman in good health.

V is TRBV7-9 and J is TRBJ1-1, with D hard to call. The ends were cut back, 1 base at V and 5 bases at J, with 11 bases in the middle. CDR3 length: 14 residues. Germline lookup yields CDR1 SEHNR and CDR2 FQNEAQ (reference sequence). The CDR3 DNA follows: TGTGCCAGCAGCTTAGACGGTTACTCGACTGAAGCTTTCTTT. Translated: CASSLDGYSTEAFF.

This clonotype was seen a handful of times. This chain links TRBV4-3 with TRBJ2-7; possibly TRBD2 for D (5 bases). CDR1 LGHNA and CDR2 YSLEER come from the germline V gene. This CDR3 has 15 amino acids. V was cut by 3 bases and J by 2 bases, with 14 bases left in between. The CDR3 here is CASSQDFSGPYEQYF. For the CDR3, the DNA is TGCGCCAGCAGCCAGGACTTCTCGGGTCCCTACGAGCAGTACTTC.

V usage is TRBV12-3 or TRBV12-4 and J usage is TRBJ2-7, with TRBD2 matching over 12 bases. Germline trimming cut 3 bases from V and 7 bases from J; bases unmatched to any gene: 7. The CDR3 covers 15 residues. The DNA of the CDR3 is TGTGCCAGCAGTTTTCGGACTAGCGGGGACTGGGAGCAGTACTTC. This encodes CASSFRTSGDWEQYF.

This clonotype showed up just a few times. The J gene is TRBJ2-7, the V gene TRBV9; the match to TRBD1 covers 7 bases. Germline trimming cut 0 bases from V and 2 bases from J; bases unmatched to any gene: 5. The CDR3 runs to 15 residues. CDR1 is SGDLS and CDR2 is YYNGEE in the germline V gene. In DNA form, the CDR3 reads TGTGCCAGCAGCGTAGGAGGGACAGCGGCCTACGAGCAGTACTTC. Its translation is CASSVGGTAAYEQYF.

This clonotype was seen a handful of times. For the CDR3, the DNA is TGTGCCAGCAGCCTTAGGGCCCGGACCAGCTTAGGAGGTGGGCAGTTCTTC. It codes for CASSLRARTSLGGGQFF. This chain joins TRBV7-2 and TRBJ2-1; weak D call: TRBD2 (5 bases). Deletions cut 5 bases from V and 12 bases from J, with 29 bases between. CDR3 length: 17 amino acids. CDR1 SGHTA and CDR2 FQGNSA come from the germline V gene.

The chain couples TRBV20-1 to TRBJ1-3, with 7 bases lining up with TRBD1. Germline assignment: CDR1 DFQATT and CDR2 SNEGSKA (reference sequence). Germline trimming cut 6 bases from V and 4 bases from J; bases unmatched to any gene: 6. The CDR3 length is 13 residues. The CDR3 loop reads CSAWDSPGNTIYF. For the CDR3, the DNA is TGCAGTGCCTGGGACAGTCCAGGAAACACCATATATTTT.

This clonotype was seen a few times. The chain has TRBV10-3 and TRBJ1-1, with TRBD1 identical over 8 bases. Germline CDR1 is ENHRY and CDR2 is SYGVKD. The CDR3 spans 13 residues. V lost 6 bases and J lost 7; bases outside the gene matches: 7. In DNA, the CDR3 is TGTGCCATCAGACCAGGGGGCTTGTATGAAGCTTTCTTT. Protein: CAIRPGGLYEAFF.

There are a few counts of this clonotype. This sequence joins TRBV12-3 or TRBV12-4 and TRBJ2-7; D possibly uses TRBD1 or TRBD2 (5 bases each). With 7 bases removed from V and 3 bases from J, the gap between germline ends came to 10 bases. CDR3 length equals 12 residues. Here the CDR3 DNA reads TGTGCCAGCACCGAGGGGCTCTACGAGCAGTACTTC. This translates into CASTEGLYEQYF.

The V call is TRBV5-1, the J call TRBJ1-2, with unresolved D. In germline, CDR1 is SGHRS, CDR2 YFSETQ. CDR3 length equals 16 residues. The V end lost 5 bases, the J end lost 3 bases, and 20 bases lay between the germline ends. CDR3 amino acids: CASRGGGPSSDYGYTF. DNA for the CDR3: TGCGCCAGCAGAGGTGGAGGGCCCAGCTCCGACTATGGCTACACCTTC.

There are a few counts of this clonotype. This chain's CDR3 is CASSSVGTGVGEQFF. In DNA form, the CDR3 reads TGTGCCAGCAGCTCCGTGGGGACAGGGGTTGGTGAGCAGTTCTTC. The chain couples TRBV5-5 to TRBJ2-1; the match to TRBD1 covers 10 bases. After removal of 3 bases from V and 9 bases from J, the junction contained 9 bases not matched to a gene. Germline CDR1 and CDR2: SGHKS and YYEKEE (reference sequence). This CDR3 region has 15 residues. Full variable domain (remainder filled in from reference TRBV5-5 and TRBJ2-1): DAGVTQSPTHLIKTRGQQVTLRCSPISGHKSVSWYQQVLGQGPQFIFQYYEKEERGRGNFPDRFSARQFPNYSSELNVNALLLGDSALYLCASSSVGTGVGEQFFGPGTRLTVL.

A few counts support this clonotype. This chain connects TRBV20-1 to TRBJ2-6; possible D gene TRBD2, 5 bases. Germline lookup yields CDR1 DFQATT and CDR2 SNEGSKA (reference sequence). Trimming left V 4 bases short and J 1 base short, with 8 bases between. CDR3 length: 14 residues. The CDR3 protein is CSATSPSGANVLTF. In nucleotides, the CDR3 is TGCAGTGCTACTAGCCCGTCTGGGGCCAACGTCCTGACTTTC.

This chain uses TRBV7-8 with TRBJ2-5; TRBD2 might be the D (5 bases). The V gene lost 5 bases and the J gene lost 2 bases, with 12 bases spanning the gap. The CDR3 sequence is 14 residues long. Germline V gene sequence: CDR1 SGHVS, CDR2 FQNEAQ. The DNA of the CDR3 is TGTGCCAGCAGCCCAAGACGGACTCAAGAGACCCAGTACTTC. This codes for CASSPRRTQETQYF.

The rearrangement joins TRBV20-1 to TRBJ2-5; D may correspond to TRBD1 or TRBD2 (5 bases each). V was trimmed by 3 bases and J by 5 bases, leaving 19 bases between them. This CDR3 is built from 15 residues. Germline CDR1 reads DFQATT; CDR2 reads SNEGSKA (reference sequence). In DNA form, the CDR3 reads TGCAGTGCTAGCCAGACCGGGACCACCGTGGAGACCCAGTACTTC. Amino acids: CSASQTGTTVETQYF.

This clonotype was counted between two and nine times. The chain uses TRBV29-1 and TRBJ2-3; possible D gene TRBD1, 5 bases. The CDR3 is made up of 14 amino acids. V was pared by 1 base and J by 4 bases, with 12 bases between. Germline assignment: CDR1 SQVTM and CDR2 ANQGSEA. CDR3 residues: CSVEVMWGADTQYF. In DNA form, the CDR3 reads TGCAGCGTTGAAGTCATGTGGGGCGCAGATACGCAGTATTTT.

This clonotype was seen repeatedly, ten times or more. J is TRBJ2-1 and V is TRBV12-3 or TRBV12-4, with D possibly TRBD1 on 5 matching bases. CDR3 size: 12 residues. Trimming pared 3 bases from V and 8 bases from J, leaving 8 bases between. This chain's CDR3 is CASSFQGYEQFF. CDR3 nucleotides: TGTGCCAGCAGTTTTCAGGGCTATGAGCAGTTCTTC.

Regarding this clonotype: One end of the junction does not line up with germline, which may come from a read error. J is TRBJ2-7 and V is TRBV6-4; a weak D match, TRBD1 (5 bases). CDR1 MRHNA and CDR2 SNTAGT come from the germline V gene. This CDR3 spans 9 amino acids. In DNA form, the CDR3 reads TGTGCCAGCAGTGACGGGGCGCGTTTC. It is translated as CASSDGARF.

This clonotype was found a few times. The rearrangement uses TRBV7-2 and TRBJ1-1; TRBD1 matches at 8 bases. The CDR3 has 14 residues. Germline V gene lookup returns CDR1 SGHTA and CDR2 FQGNSA. Losses at the gene ends were 6 bases for V and 0 bases for J; bases not matched to a gene: 3. CDR3 in amino acids: CASSDRGMNTEAFF. CDR3 coding DNA: TGTGCCAGCAGTGACAGGGGAATGAACACTGAAGCTTTCTTT.

This clonotype was found a few times. The chain combines TRBV29-1 with TRBJ1-2; D is perhaps TRBD1 (5 bases). Trimming left V 4 bases short and J 2 bases short, with 8 bases between. The length of the CDR3 is 12 residues. Germline assignment: CDR1 SQVTM and CDR2 ANQGSEA. The CDR3: CSVGGKNYGYTF. CDR3 nucleotide sequence: TGCAGCGTTGGGGGGAAGAACTATGGCTACACCTTC.

The chain carries TRBV14 and TRBJ1-1; D perhaps matches TRBD1 (5 bases). The CDR3 has 15 residues. V lost 1 base and J lost 5, with 14 bases in between. Germline CDR1 SGHDN, CDR2 FVKESK. CDR3 sequence: CASSQGLGTGTEAFF. As DNA, the CDR3 is TGTGCCAGCAGCCAAGGCTTGGGGACCGGGACTGAAGCTTTCTTT.

This clonotype has just a few counts. V is TRBV7-9 and J is TRBJ2-1; TRBD1 aligns across 8 bases. CDR3 length: 15 amino acids. Unmatched junction bases numbered 5, after V lost 1 base and J lost 6 bases. Germline lookup yields CDR1 SEHNR and CDR2 FQNEAQ (reference sequence). CDR3 loop: CASSLDAGGVNEQFF. The CDR3 DNA reads TGTGCCAGCAGCTTAGACGCAGGGGGCGTCAATGAGCAGTTCTTC.